This passage covers 2 T cell receptor beta chains from one sample sequenced in a study of blood T cell repertoires in COVID-19. Profiling relied on immunoSEQ multiplex PCR, and the TCRdb table lists in-frame clones only, not all of them. The sample lists about 70,000 clones, about 88% seen once, with about 8.1% in the top ten. Source material: peripheral blood. These receptors all come from a man aged 45 to 65 with active COVID-19.

J is TRBJ2-2 and V is TRBV10-3; 7 bases match TRBD1. This CDR3 is built from 14 residues. Unmatched junction bases numbered 2, after V lost 4 bases and J lost 3 bases. The V gene's germline CDR1 is ENHRY and CDR2 SYGVKD. The CDR3 reads CAISGTGDTGELFF. In nucleotides, the CDR3 is TGTGCCATCAGTGGGACAGGTGACACCGGGGAGCTGTTTTTT.

This clone was picked up one time. V usage is TRBV2 and J usage is TRBJ2-3; tentative D call: TRBD2 (6 bases). Germline V gene data show CDR1 as SNHLY and CDR2 as FYNNEI. The CDR3 runs to 15 residues. V shed 7 bases and J shed 1 base, with 15 bases lying between them. Here the CDR3 reads CASNLLALGTDTQYF. The CDR3 region has the DNA TGTGCCAGCAACTTACTAGCCCTGGGCACAGATACGCAGTATTTT.